This paragraph reports one TCR beta chain. What it binds is not known. The record originates from a study of T cell responses to AZD1222 COVID-19 vaccine. In germline, CDR1 is MNHEY, CDR2 SVGAGI. The CDR3 covers 15 residues. J gave up 2 bases and V 2 bases, and 2 bases lay outside the gene matches. The assay was immunoSEQ multiplex PCR, and TCRdb's table has in-frame clones only and misses some. The sample has roughly 110,000 clones, around 91% seen once. General study results and limits: Compared with day 0, the breadth and depth of the Spike-specific TCR repertoire rose significantly after two doses of AZD1222. Targeting of unmutated variant regions was reportedly seen in nearly half of spike-specific TCRs.

The clonotype originates from an adult who received the AZD1222 COVID-19 vaccine. The chain joins TRBV6-5 to TRBJ1-5; TRBD1 matches at 8 bases. The material sequenced was peripheral blood, taken 28 days after the second AZD1222 dose. The CDR3 here is CASSYEQGGNQPQHF. The CDR3 DNA reads as TGTGCCAGCAGTTACGAACAGGGGGGCAATCAGCCCCAGCATTTT.